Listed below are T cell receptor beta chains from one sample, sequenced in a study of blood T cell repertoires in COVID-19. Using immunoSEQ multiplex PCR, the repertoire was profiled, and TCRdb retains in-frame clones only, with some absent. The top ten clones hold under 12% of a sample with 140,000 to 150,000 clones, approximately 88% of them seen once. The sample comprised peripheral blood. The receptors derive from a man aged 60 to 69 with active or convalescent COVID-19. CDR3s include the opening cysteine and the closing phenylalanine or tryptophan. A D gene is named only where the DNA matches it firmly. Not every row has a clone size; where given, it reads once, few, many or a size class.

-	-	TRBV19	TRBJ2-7	TGTGCCAGTAGCCCCTTTGAGGACTCCTACGAGCAGTACTTC	CASSPFEDSYEQYF
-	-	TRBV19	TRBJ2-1	TGTGCCAGTAGTATAGATCGAACAGACAATGAGCAGTTCTTC	CASSIDRTDNEQFF
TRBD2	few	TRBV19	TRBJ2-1	TGTGCCAGTAGTGCTAGCGGGAGGCAAAACAATGAGCAGTTCTTC	CASSASGRQNNEQFF
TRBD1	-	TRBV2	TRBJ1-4	TGTGCCATCCTTCGCCGGGACAGGAGTGAAAAACTGTTTTTT	CAILRRDRSEKLFF
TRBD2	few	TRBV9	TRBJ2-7	TGTGCCAGCAGCGTATGGGCTCGGGAGGGCTCCTACGAGCAGTACTTC	CASSVWAREGSYEQYF
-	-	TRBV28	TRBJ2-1	TGTGCCAGCAGTAAGGAGCGGGAGCAGTTCTTC	CASSKEREQFF
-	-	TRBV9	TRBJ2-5	TGTGCCAGCAGCCGTCATGCCGCGGGCGAGACCCAGTACTTC	CASSRHAAGETQYF
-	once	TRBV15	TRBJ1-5	TGTGCCACCAGCAGAGATATGGGACATAATAGCAATCAGCCCCAGCATTTT	CATSRDMGHNSNQPQHF
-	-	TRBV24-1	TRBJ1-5	TGTGCCACCAGTGACGCGACAAGTAACAATCAGCCCCAGCATTTT	CATSDATSNNQPQHF
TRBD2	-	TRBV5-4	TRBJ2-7	TGTGCCAGCAGCCCTACCGGGACTAGCGCCTTCTACGAGCAGTACTTC	CASSPTGTSAFYEQYF
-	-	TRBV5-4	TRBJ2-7	TGTGCCAGCACCCCCCGGACTGGATCGTACGGAGAGCAGTACTTC	CASTPRTGSYGEQYF
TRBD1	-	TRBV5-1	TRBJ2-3	TGCGCCAGCAGCTTCGGACAGGGAACAGATACGCAGTATTTT	CASSFGQGTDTQYF
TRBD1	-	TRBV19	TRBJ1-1	TGTGCCAGTAGGAACCAGGGGGGAAACACTGAAGCTTTCTTT	CASRNQGGNTEAFF
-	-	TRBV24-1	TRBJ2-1	TGTGCCACCAGTGATCCGGGCACAGGGCAGTTCTTC	CATSDPGTGQFF
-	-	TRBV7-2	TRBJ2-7	TGTGCCAGCAGCTTAGGCGGGACCAACCTCTACGAGCAGTACTTC	CASSLGGTNLYEQYF
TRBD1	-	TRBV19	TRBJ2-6	TGTGCCAGTAGTATACAGGGGGCTTTCTCTGGGGCCAACGTCCTGACTTTC	CASSIQGAFSGANVLTF
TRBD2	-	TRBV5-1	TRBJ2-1	TGCGCCAGCAGCGGAGGGACTAGCGCCCACCTTGCCGTCAATGAGCAGTTCTTC	CASSGGTSAHLAVNEQFF
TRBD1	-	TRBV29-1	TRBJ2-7	TGCAGCGTATGGACAGGGGCGAGACACGAGCAGTACTTC	CSVWTGARHEQYF
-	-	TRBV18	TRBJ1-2	TGTGCCAGCTCACTTCGGACAGATGGCTACACCTTC	CASSLRTDGYTF
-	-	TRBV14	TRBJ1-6	TGTGCCAGCAGCCAGGGGACACGGCATTCACCCCTCCACTTT	CASSQGTRHSPLHF
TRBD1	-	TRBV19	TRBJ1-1	TGTGCCAGTAGTTTCGGGACAGGGATGAACACTGAAGCTTTCTTT	CASSFGTGMNTEAFF
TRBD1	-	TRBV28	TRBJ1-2	TGTGCCAGCAGTCGACAGGGGGCATATGGCTACACCTTC	CASSRQGAYGYTF
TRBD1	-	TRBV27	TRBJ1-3	TGTGCCAGCACCCCGGGACAGGACCTCTCTGGAAACACCATATATTTT	CASTPGQDLSGNTIYF
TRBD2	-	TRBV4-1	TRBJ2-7	TGCGCCAGCAGCCAAGTTGGCGGGAGAGGGTACGAGCAGTACTTC	CASSQVGGRGYEQYF
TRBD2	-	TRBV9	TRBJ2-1	TGTGCCAGCAGCGTATCCCGGCGGGAGAGCTCCTACAATGAGCAGTTCTTC	CASSVSRRESSYNEQFF
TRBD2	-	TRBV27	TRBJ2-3	TGTGCCAGCAGTTTAGGGCGACTAGCGGGAGGCCGCCCAGATACGCAGTATTTT	CASSLGRLAGGRPDTQYF
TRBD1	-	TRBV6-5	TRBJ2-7	TGTGCCAGCAGTTACTCCACCGGGACAGGGGTAGACGAGCAGTACTTC	CASSYSTGTGVDEQYF
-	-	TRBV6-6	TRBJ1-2	TGTGCCAGCAGCCCCTCCCTAGACAGGATTAACTATGGCTACACCTTC	CASSPSLDRINYGYTF